This T cell receptor (beta chain) was captured by sequencing in a study of T cell repertoires in cytomegalovirus infection. For the study at large: As its CMV epitopes, the study selected recently identified HLA-C-restricted and well-studied HLA-B-restricted targets. It was the public TCR beta signatures that indicated both CMV infection and matching HLA type.

A few counts support this clonotype. Antigen specificity is unknown. Germline CDR1 SGHTA, CDR2 FQGNSA. Trimming stripped 4 bases from V and 4 bases from J, with 22 bases between. This CDR3 has 17 amino acids. Study-wide findings and caveats: Identification of carriers of CMV plus the relevant HLA was achieved through cumulative public TCR beta family frequency. HLA-C-restricted CMV clonotypes gave the most frequent clonotype in two of eight donors.

TCRdb reprocessed the reads via MiXCR and lists one record per CDR3 protein. The table records about 160,000 distinct CDR3 sequences, about a fifth of them present only once. This sequence was found in a human donor in good health (CMV status not recorded). Some clones in this sample may be carry-over from other donors' samples. This chain joins TRBV7-2 and TRBJ2-5, with a possible D match to TRBD2 (6 bases). The sample here was CD8+ T cells from cultured PBMCs, taken from culture after CMV antigen stimulation. The CDR3 region is CASSWEMAGGYIETQYF. The CDR3 DNA reads TGTGCCAGCAGCTGGGAAATGGCCGGGGGTTACATAGAGACCCAGTACTTC. Full variable domain (rest looked up from reference TRBV7-2 and TRBJ2-5): GAGVSQSPSNKVTEKGKDVELRCDPISGHTALYWYRQSLGQGLEFLIYFQGNSAPDKSGLPSDRFSAERTGGSVSTLTIQRTQQEDSAVYLCASSWEMAGGYIETQYFGPGTRLLVL.